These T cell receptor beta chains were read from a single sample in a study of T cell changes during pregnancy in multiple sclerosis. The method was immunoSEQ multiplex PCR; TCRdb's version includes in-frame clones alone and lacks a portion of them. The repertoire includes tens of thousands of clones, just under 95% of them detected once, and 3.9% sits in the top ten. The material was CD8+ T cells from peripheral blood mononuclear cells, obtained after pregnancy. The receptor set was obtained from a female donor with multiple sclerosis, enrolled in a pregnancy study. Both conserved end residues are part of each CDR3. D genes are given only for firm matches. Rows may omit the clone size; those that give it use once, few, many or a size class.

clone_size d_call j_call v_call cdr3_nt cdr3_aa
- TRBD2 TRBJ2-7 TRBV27 TGTGCCAGCAGCCAGGGGACTAGCGGGAGGAGAGACGAGCAGTACTTC CASSQGTSGRRDEQYF
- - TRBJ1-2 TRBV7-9 TGTGCCAGCAGCCCCCCAGTACCCAGGGCTGGTAATACCTTC CASSPPVPRAGNTF
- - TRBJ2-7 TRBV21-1 TGTGCCAGCAGCAAAGAAAGGGCTAGCGGGAGGGCAGGTCTTACCTACGAGCAGTACTTC CASSKERASGRAGLTYEQYF
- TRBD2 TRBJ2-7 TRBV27 TGTGCCAGCAGTTTAGGGGGAGGGTACGAGCAGTACTTC CASSLGGGYEQYF
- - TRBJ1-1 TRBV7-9 TGTGCCAGCAGGTTAGGGGAGGGAGGTGAAGCTTTCTTT CASRLGEGGEAFF
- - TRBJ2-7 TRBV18 TGTGCCAGCTCACCACAGGGGTTTGCCTATGAGCAGTACTTC CASSPQGFAYEQYF
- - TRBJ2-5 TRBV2 TGTGCCAGCAGGGGGGGAACCCAGTACTTC CASRGGTQYF
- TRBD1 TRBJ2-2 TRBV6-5 TGTGCCAGCAGTCAGGGGGCCGGGGAGCTGTTTTTT CASSQGAGELFF
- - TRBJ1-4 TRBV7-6 TGTGCCAGCAGTGGGAGGCCTACTAATGAAAAACTGTTTTTT CASSGRPTNEKLFF
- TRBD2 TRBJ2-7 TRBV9 TGTGCCAGCAGCGTAGGGGTACTAGCGGGGGAAGAGCAGTACTTC CASSVGVLAGEEQYF
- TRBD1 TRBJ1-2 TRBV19 TGTGCCAGTAGGGGGACAGACACATATGGCTACACCTTC CASRGTDTYGYTF
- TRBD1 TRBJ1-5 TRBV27 TGTGCCAGCAGTTACGGGACAGGCAATCAGCCCCAGCATTTT CASSYGTGNQPQHF
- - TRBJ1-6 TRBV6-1 TGTGCCAGCAGGGACAGTGCCCCTGAAATGAACTTT CASRDSAPEMNF
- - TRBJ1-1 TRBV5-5 TGTGCCAGCAGCTTGGAGGGGGGGGGTTATAGCACTGAAGCTTTCTTT CASSLEGGGYSTEAFF
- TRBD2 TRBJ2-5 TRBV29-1 TGCAGCGTTGATTTCACTAGCGGATGGCAAGAGACCCAGTACTTC CSVDFTSGWQETQYF
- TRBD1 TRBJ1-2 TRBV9 TGTGCCAGCAGCTCCCGGACAGGGGGCGGCTACACCTTC CASSSRTGGGYTF
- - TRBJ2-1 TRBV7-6 TGTGCCAGCAGCTTAATCTTGCGCGGGGCGCAGAGGGAGCAGTTCTTC CASSLILRGAQREQFF
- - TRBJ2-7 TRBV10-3 TGTGCCATCAGTTCAGGGGCCAACGAGCAGTACTTC CAISSGANEQYF
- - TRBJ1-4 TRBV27 TGTGCCAGCAGTTCCCTTGGGGCTGACAATGAAAAACTGTTTTTT CASSSLGADNEKLFF
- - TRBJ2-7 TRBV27 TGTGCCAGCAGTCCAGGTCGGGAGCGGCTTTGGTACGAGCAGTACTTC CASSPGRERLWYEQYF
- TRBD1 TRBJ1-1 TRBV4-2 TGTGCCAGCAGCCCGCGGGACAGGGGGCGAATGAACACTGAAGCTTTCTTT CASSPRDRGRMNTEAFF
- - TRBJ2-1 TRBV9 TGTGCCAGCAGCGTAGCTTCGGGGTCCCCCGAGCAGTTCTTC CASSVASGSPEQFF
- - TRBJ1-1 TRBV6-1 TGTGCCACCCTGACAGGCCTAGGGGCTGAAGCTTTCTTT CATLTGLGAEAFF
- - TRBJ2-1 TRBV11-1 TGTGCCAGCAGCTTCGGCAGGGAAGGAGTCAATGAGCAGTTCTTC CASSFGREGVNEQFF
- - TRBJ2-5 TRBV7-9 TGTGCCAGCAGCTTAGATGTCTTTCTGGAGACCCAGTACTTC CASSLDVFLETQYF
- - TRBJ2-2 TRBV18 TGTGCCAGCTCACCAGGCGGTTTGGCGGACACCGGGGAGCTGTTTTTT CASSPGGLADTGELFF
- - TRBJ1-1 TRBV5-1 TGCGCCAGCAGCTTGTGGCAGGCCACTGAAGCTTTCTTT CASSLWQATEAFF
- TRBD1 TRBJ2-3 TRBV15 TGTGCCACCAGCGCGGGGCGGGGACAGGGGGACCCTAGCACAGATACGCAGTATTTT CATSAGRGQGDPSTDTQYF
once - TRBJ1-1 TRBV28 TGTGCCAGCAGTTTTTCTTCGGGAGGCACTGAAGCTTTCTTT CASSFSSGGTEAFF